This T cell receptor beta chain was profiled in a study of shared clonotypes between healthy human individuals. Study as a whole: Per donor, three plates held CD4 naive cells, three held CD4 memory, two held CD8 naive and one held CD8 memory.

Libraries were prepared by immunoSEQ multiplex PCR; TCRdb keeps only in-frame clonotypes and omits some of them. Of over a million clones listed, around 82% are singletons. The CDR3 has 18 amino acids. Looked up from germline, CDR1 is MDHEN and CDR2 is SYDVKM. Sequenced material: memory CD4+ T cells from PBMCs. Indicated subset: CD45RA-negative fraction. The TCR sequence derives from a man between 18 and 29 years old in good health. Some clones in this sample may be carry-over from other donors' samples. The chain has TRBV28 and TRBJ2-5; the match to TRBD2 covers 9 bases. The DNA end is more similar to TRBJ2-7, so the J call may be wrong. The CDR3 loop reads CASSLLDLRLAGQREQYF. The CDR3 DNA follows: TGTGCCAGCAGTTTACTCGACCTCCGGCTAGCGGGACAGCGCGAGCAGTACTTC.